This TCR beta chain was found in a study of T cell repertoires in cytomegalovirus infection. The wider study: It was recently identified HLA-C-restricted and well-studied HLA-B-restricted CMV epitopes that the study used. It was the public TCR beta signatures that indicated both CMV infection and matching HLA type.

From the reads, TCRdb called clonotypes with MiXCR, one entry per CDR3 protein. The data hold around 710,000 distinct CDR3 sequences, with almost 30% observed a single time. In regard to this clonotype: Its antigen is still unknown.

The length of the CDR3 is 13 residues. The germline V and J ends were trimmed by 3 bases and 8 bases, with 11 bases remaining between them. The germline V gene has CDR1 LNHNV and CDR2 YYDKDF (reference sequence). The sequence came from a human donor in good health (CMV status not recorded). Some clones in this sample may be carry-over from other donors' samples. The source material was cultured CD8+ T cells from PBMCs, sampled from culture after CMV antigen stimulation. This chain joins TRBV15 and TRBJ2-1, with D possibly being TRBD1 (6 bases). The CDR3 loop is CATSSDRRDEQFF. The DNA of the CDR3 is TGTGCCACCAGCAGCGACAGGCGCGATGAGCAGTTCTTC.